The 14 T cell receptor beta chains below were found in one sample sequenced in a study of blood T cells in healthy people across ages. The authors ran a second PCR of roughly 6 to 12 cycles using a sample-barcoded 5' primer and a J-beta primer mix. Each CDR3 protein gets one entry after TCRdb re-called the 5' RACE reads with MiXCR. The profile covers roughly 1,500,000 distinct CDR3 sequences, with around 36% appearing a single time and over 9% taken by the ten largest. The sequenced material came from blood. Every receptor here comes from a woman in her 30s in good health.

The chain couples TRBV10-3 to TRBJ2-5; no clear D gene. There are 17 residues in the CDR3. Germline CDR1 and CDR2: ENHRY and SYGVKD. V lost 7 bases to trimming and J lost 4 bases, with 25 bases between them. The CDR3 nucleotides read TGTGCCATCAACTTTCTCAACCCGCTTAATTTTTTAGAGACCCAGTACTTC. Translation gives CAINFLNPLNFLETQYF.

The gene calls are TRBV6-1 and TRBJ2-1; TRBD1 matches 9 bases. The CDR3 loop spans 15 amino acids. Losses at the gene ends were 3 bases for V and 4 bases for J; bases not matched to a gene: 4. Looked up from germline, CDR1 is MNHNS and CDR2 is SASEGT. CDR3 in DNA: TGTGCCAGCAGTGATAGAGGGACAGGGTACAATGAGCAGTTCTTC. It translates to CASSDRGTGYNEQFF.

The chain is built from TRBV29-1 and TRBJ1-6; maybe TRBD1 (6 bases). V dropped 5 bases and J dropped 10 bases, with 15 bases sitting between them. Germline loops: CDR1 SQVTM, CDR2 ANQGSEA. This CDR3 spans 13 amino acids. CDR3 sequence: CSVSPGVGSPLHF. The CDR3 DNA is TGCAGCGTTTCACCAGGGGTTGGGTCACCCCTCCACTTT.

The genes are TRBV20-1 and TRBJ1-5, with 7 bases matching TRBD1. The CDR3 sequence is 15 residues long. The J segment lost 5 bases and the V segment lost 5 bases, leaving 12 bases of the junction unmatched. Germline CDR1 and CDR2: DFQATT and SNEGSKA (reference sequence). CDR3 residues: CSAPPRGRGDQPQHF. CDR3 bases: TGCAGTGCTCCCCCCCGGGGCAGGGGGGATCAGCCCCAGCATTTT.

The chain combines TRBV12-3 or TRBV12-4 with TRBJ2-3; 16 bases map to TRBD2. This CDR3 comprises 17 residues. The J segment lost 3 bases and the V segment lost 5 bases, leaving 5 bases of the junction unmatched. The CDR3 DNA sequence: TGTGCCAGCAGTACGGGACTAGCGGGAGGGAGAACAGATACGCAGTATTTT. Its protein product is CASSTGLAGGRTDTQYF.

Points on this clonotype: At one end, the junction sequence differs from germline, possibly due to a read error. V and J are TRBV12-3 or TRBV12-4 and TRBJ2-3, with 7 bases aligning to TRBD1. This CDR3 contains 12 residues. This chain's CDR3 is CASRGTADTEYF. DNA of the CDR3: TGTGCCAGCAGGGGGACAGCAGATACGGAGTATTTT.

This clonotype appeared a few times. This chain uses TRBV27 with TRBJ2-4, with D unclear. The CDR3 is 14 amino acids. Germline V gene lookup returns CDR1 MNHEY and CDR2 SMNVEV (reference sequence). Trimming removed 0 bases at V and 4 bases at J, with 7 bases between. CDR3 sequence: CASSLSGMKNIQYF. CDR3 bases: TGTGCCAGCAGTTTATCAGGGATGAAAAACATTCAGTACTTC.

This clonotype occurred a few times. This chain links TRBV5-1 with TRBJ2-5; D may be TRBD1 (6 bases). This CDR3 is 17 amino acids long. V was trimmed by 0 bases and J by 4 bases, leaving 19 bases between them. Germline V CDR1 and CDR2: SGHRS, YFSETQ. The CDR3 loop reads CASSLAGRQEDGETQYF. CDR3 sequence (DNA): TGCGCCAGCAGCTTGGCCGGGCGACAGGAGGATGGAGAGACCCAGTACTTC.

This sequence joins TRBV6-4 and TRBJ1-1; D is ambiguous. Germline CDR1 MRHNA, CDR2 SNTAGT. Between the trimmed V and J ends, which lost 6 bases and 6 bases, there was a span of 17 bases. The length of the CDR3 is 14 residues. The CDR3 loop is CASRSRHSSAEAFF. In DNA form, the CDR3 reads TGTGCCAGCAGATCCCGACACTCAAGTGCTGAAGCTTTCTTT.

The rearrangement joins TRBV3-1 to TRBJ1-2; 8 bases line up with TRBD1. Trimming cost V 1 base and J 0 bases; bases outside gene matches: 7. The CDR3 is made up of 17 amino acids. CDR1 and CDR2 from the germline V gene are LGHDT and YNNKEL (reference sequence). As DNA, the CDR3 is TGTGCCAGCAGCCAAGGAAGGGACAGGCCAACTAACTATGGCTACACCTTC. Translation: CASSQGRDRPTNYGYTF.

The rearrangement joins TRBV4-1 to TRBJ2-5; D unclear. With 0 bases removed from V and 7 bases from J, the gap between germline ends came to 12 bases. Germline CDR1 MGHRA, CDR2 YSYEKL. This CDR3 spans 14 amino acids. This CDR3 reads CASSQDSHLGTQYF. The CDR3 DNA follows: TGCGCCAGCAGCCAAGATTCGCATCTCGGGACCCAGTACTTC.

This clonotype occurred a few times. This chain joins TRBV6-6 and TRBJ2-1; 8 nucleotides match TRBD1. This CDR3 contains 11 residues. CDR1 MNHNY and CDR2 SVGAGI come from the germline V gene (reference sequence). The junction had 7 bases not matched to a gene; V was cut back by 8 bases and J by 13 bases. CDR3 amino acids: CASGLGQGQFF. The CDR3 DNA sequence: TGTGCCAGCGGACTCGGACAGGGCCAGTTCTTC.

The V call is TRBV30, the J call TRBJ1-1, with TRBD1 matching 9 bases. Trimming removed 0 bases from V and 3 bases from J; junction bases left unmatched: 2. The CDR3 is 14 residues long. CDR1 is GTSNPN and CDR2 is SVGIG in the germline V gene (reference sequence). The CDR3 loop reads CAWSVGTGYTEAFF. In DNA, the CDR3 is TGTGCCTGGAGTGTTGGGACAGGGTACACTGAAGCTTTCTTT.

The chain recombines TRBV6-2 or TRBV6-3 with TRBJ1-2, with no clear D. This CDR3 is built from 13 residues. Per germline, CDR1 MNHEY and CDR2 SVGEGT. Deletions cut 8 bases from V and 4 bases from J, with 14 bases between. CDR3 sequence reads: CASAGGWLYGYTF. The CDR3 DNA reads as TGTGCCAGCGCCGGTGGGTGGCTCTATGGCTACACCTTC.